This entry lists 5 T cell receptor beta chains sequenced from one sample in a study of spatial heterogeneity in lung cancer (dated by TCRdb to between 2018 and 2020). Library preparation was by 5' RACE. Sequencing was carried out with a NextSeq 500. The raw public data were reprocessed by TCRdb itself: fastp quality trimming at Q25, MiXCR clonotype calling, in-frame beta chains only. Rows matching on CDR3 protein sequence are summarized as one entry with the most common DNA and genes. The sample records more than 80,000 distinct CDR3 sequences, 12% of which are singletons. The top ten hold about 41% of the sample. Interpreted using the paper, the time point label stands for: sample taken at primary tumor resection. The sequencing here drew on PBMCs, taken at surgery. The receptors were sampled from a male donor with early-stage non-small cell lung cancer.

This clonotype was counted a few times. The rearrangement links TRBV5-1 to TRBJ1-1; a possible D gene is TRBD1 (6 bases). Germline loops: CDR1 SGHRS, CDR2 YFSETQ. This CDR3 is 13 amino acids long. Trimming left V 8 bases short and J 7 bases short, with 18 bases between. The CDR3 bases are TGCGCCAGTGCTGAGGGGGATCAAGGTGAAGCTTTCTTT. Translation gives CASAEGDQGEAFF.

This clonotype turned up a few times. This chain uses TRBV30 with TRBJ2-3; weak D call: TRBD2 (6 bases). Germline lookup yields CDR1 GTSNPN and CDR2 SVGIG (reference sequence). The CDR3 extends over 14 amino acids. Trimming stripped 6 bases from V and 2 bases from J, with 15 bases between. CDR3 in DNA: TGTGCCTGTACGATAGCGGTTAACACAGATACGCAGTATTTT. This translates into CACTIAVNTDTQYF.

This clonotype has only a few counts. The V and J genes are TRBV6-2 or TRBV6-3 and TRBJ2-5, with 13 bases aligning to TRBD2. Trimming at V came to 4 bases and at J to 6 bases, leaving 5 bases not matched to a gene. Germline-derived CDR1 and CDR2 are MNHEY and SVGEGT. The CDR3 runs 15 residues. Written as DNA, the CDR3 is TGTGCCAGCAGTTGGACTAGCGGGAGTACAAAGACCCAGTACTTC. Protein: CASSWTSGSTKTQYF.

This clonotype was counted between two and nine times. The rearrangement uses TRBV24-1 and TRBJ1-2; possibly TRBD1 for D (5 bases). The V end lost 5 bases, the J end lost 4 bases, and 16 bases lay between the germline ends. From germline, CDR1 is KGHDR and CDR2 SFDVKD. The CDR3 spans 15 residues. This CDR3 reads CATSAGPSGGYGYTF. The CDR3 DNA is TGTGCCACCAGTGCGGGACCGTCCGGGGGCTATGGCTACACCTTC.

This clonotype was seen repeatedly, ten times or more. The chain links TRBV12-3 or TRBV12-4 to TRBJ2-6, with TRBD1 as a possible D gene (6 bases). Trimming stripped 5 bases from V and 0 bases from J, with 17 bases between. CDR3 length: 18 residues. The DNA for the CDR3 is TGTGCCAGCAGTACAAACAGGGTGGGGGACTCTGGGGCCAACGTCCTGACTTTC. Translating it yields CASSTNRVGDSGANVLTF.